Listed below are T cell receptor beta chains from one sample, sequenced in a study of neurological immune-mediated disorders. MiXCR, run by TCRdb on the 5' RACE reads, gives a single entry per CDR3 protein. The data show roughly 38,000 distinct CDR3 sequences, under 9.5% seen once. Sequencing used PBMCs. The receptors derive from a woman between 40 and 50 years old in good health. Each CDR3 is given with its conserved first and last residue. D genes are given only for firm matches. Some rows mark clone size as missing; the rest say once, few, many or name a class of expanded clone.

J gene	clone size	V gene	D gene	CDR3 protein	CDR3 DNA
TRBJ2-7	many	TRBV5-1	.	CASSYLGGGYEQYF	TGCGCCAGCAGCTATTTGGGGGGAGGTTACGAGCAGTACTTC
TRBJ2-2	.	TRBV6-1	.	CASRAGTPTGELFF	TGTGCCAGCAGAGCCGGGACACCCACCGGGGAGCTGTTTTTT
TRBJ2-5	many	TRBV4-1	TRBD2	CASSTQRGGQETQYF	TGCGCCAGCAGCACCCAGCGGGGGGGTCAAGAGACCCAGTACTTC
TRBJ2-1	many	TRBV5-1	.	CASSLEPAGYYNEQFF	TGCGCCAGCAGCTTGGAGCCAGCGGGCTACTACAATGAGCAGTTCTTC
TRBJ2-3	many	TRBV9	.	CASSLKGTFSPDTQYF	TGTGCCAGCAGCTTGAAAGGGACTTTTTCGCCAGATACGCAGTATTTT
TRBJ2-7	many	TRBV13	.	CASSPLHEQYF	TGTGCCAGCAGCCCCTTACACGAGCAGTACTTC
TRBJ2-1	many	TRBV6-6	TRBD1	CASSSEGAGDEQFF	TGTGCCAGCAGTTCTGAGGGGGCGGGCGATGAGCAGTTCTTC
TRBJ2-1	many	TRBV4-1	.	CASRSGEPSF	TGCGCCAGCAGATCAGGGGAACCGTCTTTC
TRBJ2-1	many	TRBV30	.	CAWSVWGAREQFF	TGTGCCTGGAGTGTATGGGGGGCCAGGGAGCAGTTCTTC
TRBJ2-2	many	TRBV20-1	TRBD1	CSARDRRQGKSGELFF	TGCAGTGCTAGAGATCGGAGACAGGGGAAGTCCGGGGAGCTGTTTTTT
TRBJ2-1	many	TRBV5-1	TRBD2	CASSLASGGYNEQFF	TGCGCCAGCAGCTTGGCCAGCGGGGGGTACAATGAGCAGTTCTTC
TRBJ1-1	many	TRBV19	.	CASRNSQDYGTEAFF	TGTGCCAGTAGAAATTCACAGGACTATGGCACTGAAGCTTTCTTT
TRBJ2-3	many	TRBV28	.	CASSSHTDTQYF	TGTGCCAGCAGTTCCCACACAGATACGCAGTATTTT
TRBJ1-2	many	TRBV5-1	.	CASSTWDTNYGYTF	TGCGCCAGCAGCACGTGGGACACCAACTATGGCTACACCTTC
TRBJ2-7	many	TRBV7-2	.	CASSLWSDEQYF	TGTGCCAGCAGCCTCTGGTCCGACGAGCAGTACTTC
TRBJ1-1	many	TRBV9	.	CASSVGPGPREPTEAFF	TGTGCCAGCAGCGTAGGACCCGGGCCCAGGGAACCCACTGAAGCTTTCTTT
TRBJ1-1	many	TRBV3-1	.	CASSQGRNTEAFF	TGTGCCAGCAGCCAGGGAAGAAACACTGAAGCTTTCTTT
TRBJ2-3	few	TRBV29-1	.	CSVVKGTDTQYF	TGCAGCGTTGTGAAGGGCACAGATACGCAGTATTTT
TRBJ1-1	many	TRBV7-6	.	CASSLVAEGEAFF	TGTGCCAGCAGCTTAGTAGCCGAGGGTGAAGCTTTCTTT
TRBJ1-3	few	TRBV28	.	CASSSLVGAGNTIYF	TGTGCCAGCAGTTCCCTGGTAGGAGCAGGAAACACCATATATTTT
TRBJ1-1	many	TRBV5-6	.	CASSLGTGTNTEAFF	TGTGCCAGCAGCTTGGGCACAGGGACGAACACTGAAGCTTTCTTT
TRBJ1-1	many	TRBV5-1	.	CASSLPVGESTEAFF	TGCGCCAGCAGCCTGCCAGTAGGGGAAAGCACTGAAGCTTTCTTT
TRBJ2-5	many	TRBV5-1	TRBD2	CASSPPVTSGGETQYF	TGCGCCAGCAGCCCTCCCGTTACTAGCGGGGGGGAGACCCAGTACTTC
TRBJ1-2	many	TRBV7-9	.	CASSPGRGYYGYTF	TGTGCCAGCAGCCCCGGGAGGGGATACTATGGCTACACCTTC
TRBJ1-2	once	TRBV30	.	CAWSDDGYTF	TGTGCCTGGAGTGACGATGGCTACACCTTC
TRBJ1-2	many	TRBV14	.	CASSQETDGYTF	TGTGCCAGCAGCCAAGAAACCGATGGCTACACCTTC
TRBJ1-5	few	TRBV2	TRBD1	CASSGRDRNQPQHF	TGTGCCAGCAGTGGCCGGGACAGAAATCAGCCCCAGCATTTT
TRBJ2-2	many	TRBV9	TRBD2	CASSVAGGRGGELFF	TGTGCCAGCAGCGTAGCTGGAGGGAGGGGCGGGGAGCTGTTTTTT
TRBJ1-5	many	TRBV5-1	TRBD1	CASSTGTGRQPQHF	TGCGCCAGCAGCACCGGGACAGGGCGCCAGCCCCAGCATTTT
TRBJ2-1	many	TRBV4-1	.	CASSQDEGGLFNNEQFF	TGCGCCAGCAGCCAAGACGAGGGGGGGCTTTTCAACAATGAGCAGTTCTTC
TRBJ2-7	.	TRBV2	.	CASRSDRADQQHSYEQYF	TGTGCCAGCAGATCGGACCGGGCCGACCAGCAGCATTCCTACGAGCAGTACTTC
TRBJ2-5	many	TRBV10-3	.	CAIRERETQYF	TGTGCCATCCGGGAGAGAGAGACCCAGTACTTC
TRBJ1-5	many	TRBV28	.	CASSLGHGYRQPQHF	TGTGCCAGCAGTTTAGGGCACGGGTATAGGCAGCCCCAGCATTTT
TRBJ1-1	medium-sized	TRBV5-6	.	CASSLKGRTEAFF	TGTGCCAGCAGCTTGAAGGGTAGAACTGAAGCTTTCTTT
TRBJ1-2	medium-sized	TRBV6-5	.	CASRLQGYGYTF	TGTGCCAGCAGACTACAGGGCTATGGCTACACCTTC
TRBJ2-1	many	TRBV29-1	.	CSVEPTRNEQFF	TGCAGCGTTGAGCCCACCAGGAATGAGCAGTTCTTC
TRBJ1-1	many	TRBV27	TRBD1	CASSWSGTAEAFF	TGTGCCAGCAGTTGGTCCGGGACAGCTGAAGCTTTCTTT
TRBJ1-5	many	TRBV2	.	CASSPRGNSQPQHF	TGTGCCAGCAGTCCCCGTGGGAACAGCCAGCCCCAGCATTTT
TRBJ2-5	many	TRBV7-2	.	CASSRGPQETQYF	TGTGCCAGCAGCCGTGGGCCCCAGGAGACCCAGTACTTC
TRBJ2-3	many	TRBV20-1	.	CSAREDRSADTQYF	TGCAGTGCTAGAGAGGATCGGTCGGCGGATACGCAGTATTTT
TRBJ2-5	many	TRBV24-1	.	CATQGTRQETQYF	TGTGCCACCCAGGGAACTAGACAAGAGACCCAGTACTTC
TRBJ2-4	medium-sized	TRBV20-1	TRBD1	CSAGSDRNKNIQYF	TGCAGTGCCGGATCGGACAGGAACAAAAACATTCAGTACTTC
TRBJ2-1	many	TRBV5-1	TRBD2	CASSSSGGSSYNEQFF	TGCGCCAGCAGCTCTAGCGGGGGTAGCTCCTACAATGAGCAGTTCTTC
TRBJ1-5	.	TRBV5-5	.	CASSLAGPRPQNF	TGTGCCAGCAGCTTGGCAGGGCCTCGGCCCCAGAATTTT
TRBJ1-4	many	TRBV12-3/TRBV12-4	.	CASGGLATNEKLFF	TGTGCTTCGGGGGGGCTGGCAACTAATGAAAAACTGTTTTTT
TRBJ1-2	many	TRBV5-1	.	CASTRSEGLNYGYTF	TGCGCCAGCACCCGAAGCGAGGGGTTGAACTATGGCTACACCTTC
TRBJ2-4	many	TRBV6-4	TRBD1	CASRPDRGSGIQYF	TGTGCCAGCAGACCGGACAGGGGGAGCGGCATTCAGTACTTC
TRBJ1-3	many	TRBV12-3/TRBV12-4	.	CASSLGLMEYSGNTIYF	TGTGCCAGCAGTTTAGGGTTGATGGAGTACTCTGGAAACACCATATATTTT
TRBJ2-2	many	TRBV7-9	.	CARPMDENTGELFF	TGTGCCAGACCGATGGACGAAAACACCGGGGAGCTGTTTTTT
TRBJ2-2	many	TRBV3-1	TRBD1	CASSQQGAAGELFF	TGTGCCAGCAGCCAACAGGGGGCGGCCGGGGAGCTGTTTTTT
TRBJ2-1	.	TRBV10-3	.	CAISESSGLLEQFF	TGTGCCATCAGTGAGTCGTCAGGGCTATTGGAGCAGTTCTTC